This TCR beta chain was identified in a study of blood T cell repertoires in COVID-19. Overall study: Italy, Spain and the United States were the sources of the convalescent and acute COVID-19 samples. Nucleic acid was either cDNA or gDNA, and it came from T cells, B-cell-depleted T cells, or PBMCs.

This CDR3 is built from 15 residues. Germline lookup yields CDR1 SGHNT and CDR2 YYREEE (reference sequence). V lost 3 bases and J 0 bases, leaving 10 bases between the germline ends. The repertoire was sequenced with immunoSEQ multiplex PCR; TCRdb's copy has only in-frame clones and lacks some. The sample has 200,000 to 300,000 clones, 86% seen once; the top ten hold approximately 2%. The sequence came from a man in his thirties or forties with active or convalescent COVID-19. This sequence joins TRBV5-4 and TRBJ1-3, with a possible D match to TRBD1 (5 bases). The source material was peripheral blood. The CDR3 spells CASSSLGLSGNTIYF. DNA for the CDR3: TGTGCCAGCAGCTCCTTGGGGCTCTCTGGAAACACCATATATTTT.